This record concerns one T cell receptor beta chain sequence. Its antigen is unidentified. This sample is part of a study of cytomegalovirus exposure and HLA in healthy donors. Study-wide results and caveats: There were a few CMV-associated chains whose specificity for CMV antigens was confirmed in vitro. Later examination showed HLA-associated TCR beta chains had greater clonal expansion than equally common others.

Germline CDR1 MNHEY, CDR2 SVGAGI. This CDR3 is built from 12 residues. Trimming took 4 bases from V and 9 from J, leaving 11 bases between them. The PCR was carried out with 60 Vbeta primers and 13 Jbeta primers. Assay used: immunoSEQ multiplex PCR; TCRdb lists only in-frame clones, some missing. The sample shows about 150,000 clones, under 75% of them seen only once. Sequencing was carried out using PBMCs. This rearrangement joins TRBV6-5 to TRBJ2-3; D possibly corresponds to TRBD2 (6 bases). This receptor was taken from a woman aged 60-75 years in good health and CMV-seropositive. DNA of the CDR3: TGTGCCAGCAGTTGGGACTCGGGAACGCAGTATTTT. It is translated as CASSWDSGTQYF.